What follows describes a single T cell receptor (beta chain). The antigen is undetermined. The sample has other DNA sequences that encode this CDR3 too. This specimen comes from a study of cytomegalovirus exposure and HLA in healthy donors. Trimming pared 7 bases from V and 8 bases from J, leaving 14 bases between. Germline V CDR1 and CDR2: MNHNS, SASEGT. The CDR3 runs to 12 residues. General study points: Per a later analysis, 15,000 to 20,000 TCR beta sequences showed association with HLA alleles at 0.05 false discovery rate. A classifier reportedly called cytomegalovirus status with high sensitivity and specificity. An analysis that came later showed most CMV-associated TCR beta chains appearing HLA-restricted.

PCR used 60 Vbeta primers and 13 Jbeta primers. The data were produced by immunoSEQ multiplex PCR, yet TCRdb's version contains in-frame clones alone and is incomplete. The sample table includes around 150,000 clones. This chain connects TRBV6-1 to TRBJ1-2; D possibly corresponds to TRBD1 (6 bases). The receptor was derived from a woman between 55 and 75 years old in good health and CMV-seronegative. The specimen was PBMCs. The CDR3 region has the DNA TGTGCCAGCACCGTACAGGGTAGGGGCTACACCTTC. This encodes CASTVQGRGYTF.